This TCR beta chain was identified during a study of siplizumab effects on memory and regulatory T cells. Study findings and constraints: Among alloreactive clones, only a minor fraction mapped to unstimulated subsets. Siplizumab conditions gave an average of almost 70% Treg-derived mappable alloreactive CD4+ clones, versus about 25% for controls.

Note on this clone: Its antigen is not identified.

This CDR3 is 13 amino acids long. Between the trimmed V and J ends, which lost 5 bases and 4 bases, there was a span of 11 bases. CDR1 and CDR2 from the germline V gene are MNHEY and SVGAGI. Sequencing was performed with immunoSEQ multiplex PCR; in TCRdb, only in-frame clones are kept and a portion is missing. The table lists roughly 82,000 clones, roughly 90% of them singletons, with more than 1.5% in the top ten. The clonotype comes from a human donor in good health. The gene calls are TRBV6-5 and TRBJ1-1; D not resolved. Sequences were obtained from Tregs sorted from blood. This CDR3 reads CASSASSSTEAFF. The CDR3 bases are TGTGCCAGCAGTGCCTCCAGTAGCACTGAAGCTTTCTTT.